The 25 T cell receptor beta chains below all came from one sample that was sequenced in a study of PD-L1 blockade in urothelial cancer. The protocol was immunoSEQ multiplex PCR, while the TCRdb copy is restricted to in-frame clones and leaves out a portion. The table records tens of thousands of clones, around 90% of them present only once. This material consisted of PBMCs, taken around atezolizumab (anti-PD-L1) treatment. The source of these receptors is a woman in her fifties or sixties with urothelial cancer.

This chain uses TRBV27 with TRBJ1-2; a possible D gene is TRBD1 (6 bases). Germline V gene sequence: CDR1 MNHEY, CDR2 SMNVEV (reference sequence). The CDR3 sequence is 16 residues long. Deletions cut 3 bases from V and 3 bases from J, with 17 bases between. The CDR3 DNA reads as TGTGCCAGCAGTTTTCATCCTAGGGGGGGGGACTATGGCTACACCTTC. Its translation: CASSFHPRGGDYGYTF.

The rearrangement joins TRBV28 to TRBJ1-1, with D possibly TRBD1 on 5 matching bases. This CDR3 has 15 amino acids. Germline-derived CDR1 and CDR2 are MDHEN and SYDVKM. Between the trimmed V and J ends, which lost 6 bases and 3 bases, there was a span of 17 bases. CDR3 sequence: CASSYPGRGYTEAFF. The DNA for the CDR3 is TGTGCCAGCAGCTACCCGGGGAGGGGATACACTGAAGCTTTCTTT.

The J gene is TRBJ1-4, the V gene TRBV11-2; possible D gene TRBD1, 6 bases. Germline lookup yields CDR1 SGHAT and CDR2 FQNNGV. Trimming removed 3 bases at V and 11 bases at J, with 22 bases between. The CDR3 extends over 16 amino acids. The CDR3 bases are TGTGCCAGCAGCTTGGGAGGGGGTATAGGTGAATTGAAACTGTTTTTT. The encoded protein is CASSLGGGIGELKLFF.

This CDR3 is CASKEGNYGYTF. CDR3 sequence (DNA): TGTGCCAGTAAGGAGGGCAACTATGGCTACACCTTC. This chain links TRBV19 with TRBJ1-2; D is unclear. CDR3 length: 12 amino acids. V was trimmed by 7 bases and J by 2 bases, leaving 8 bases between them. Germline CDR1 and CDR2: LNHDA and SQIVND (reference sequence).

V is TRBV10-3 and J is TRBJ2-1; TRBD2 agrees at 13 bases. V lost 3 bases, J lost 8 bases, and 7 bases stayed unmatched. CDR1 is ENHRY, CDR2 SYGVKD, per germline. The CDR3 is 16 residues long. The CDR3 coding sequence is TGTGCCATCAGTGAAAAGGGGACTAGCGGGATTCATGAGCAGTTCTTC. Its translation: CAISEKGTSGIHEQFF.

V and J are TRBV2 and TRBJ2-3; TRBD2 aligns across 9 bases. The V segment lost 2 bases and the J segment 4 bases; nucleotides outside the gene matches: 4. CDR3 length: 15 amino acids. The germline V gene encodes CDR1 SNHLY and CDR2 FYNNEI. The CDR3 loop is CASSEQREVADTQYF. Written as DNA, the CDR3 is TGTGCCAGCAGTGAACAGCGGGAGGTGGCAGATACGCAGTATTTT.

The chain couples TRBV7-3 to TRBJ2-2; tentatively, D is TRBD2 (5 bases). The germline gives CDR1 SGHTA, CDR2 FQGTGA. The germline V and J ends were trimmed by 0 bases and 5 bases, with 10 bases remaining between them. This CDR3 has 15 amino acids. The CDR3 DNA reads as TGTGCCAGCAGCTTAACCGGGGATAGGACCGGGGAGCTGTTTTTT. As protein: CASSLTGDRTGELFF.

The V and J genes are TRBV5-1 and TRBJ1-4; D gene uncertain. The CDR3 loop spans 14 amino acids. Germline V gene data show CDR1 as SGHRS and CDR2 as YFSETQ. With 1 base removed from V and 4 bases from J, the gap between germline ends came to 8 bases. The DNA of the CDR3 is TGCGCCAGCAGCTTGTCCAGTCTTAATGAAAAACTGTTTTTT. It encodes CASSLSSLNEKLFF.

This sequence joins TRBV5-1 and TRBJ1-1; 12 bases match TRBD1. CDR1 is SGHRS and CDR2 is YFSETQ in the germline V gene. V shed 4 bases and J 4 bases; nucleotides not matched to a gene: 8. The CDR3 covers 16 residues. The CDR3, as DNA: TGCGCCAGCAGCCCGGGACAGGGGGCGGTCGGCACTGAAGCTTTCTTT. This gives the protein CASSPGQGAVGTEAFF.

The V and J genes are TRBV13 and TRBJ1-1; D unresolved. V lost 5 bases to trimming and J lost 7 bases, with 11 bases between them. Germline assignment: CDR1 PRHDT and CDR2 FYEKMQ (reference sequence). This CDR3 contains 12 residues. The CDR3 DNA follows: TGTGCCAGCAGCGCCACCGGACTTGAAGCTTTCTTT. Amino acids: CASSATGLEAFF. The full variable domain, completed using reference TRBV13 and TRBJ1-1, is AAGVIQSPRHLIKEKRETATLKCYPIPRHDTVYWYQQGPGQDPQFLISFYEKMQSDKGSIPDRFSAQQFSDYHSELNMSSLELGDSALYFCASSATGLEAFFGQGTRLTVV.

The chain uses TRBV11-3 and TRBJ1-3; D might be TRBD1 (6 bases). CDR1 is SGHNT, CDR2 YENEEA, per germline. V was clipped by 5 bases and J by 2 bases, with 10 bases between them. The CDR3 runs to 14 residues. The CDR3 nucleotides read TGTGCCAGCAGCCTGACAGGACCTGGAAACACCATATATTTT. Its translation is CASSLTGPGNTIYF.

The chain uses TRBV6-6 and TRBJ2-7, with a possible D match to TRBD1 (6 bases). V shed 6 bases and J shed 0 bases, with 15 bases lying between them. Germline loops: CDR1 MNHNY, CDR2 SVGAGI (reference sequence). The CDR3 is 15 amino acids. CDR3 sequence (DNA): TGTGCCAGCAGGAGCGGACAGTGGAGCTCCTACGAGCAGTACTTC. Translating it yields CASRSGQWSSYEQYF.

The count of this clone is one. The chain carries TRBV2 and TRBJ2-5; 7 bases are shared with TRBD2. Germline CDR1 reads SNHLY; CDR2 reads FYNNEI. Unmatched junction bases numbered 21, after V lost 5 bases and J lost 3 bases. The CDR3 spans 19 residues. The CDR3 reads CASSLHWDYVNPEKETQYF. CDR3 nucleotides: TGTGCCAGCAGTCTACATTGGGACTATGTAAATCCGGAGAAAGAGACCCAGTACTTC.

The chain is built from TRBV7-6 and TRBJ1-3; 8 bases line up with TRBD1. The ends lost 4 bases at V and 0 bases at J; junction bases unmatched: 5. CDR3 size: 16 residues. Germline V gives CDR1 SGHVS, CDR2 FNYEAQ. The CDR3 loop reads CASSSRQGFSGNTIYF. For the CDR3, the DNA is TGTGCCAGCAGCTCGCGACAGGGGTTCTCTGGAAACACCATATATTTT. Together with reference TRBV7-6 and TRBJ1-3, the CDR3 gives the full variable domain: GAGVSQSPRYKVTKRGQDVALRCDPISGHVSLYWYRQALGQGPEFLTYFNYEAQQDKSGLPNDRFSAERPEGSISTLTIQRTEQRDSAMYRCASSSRQGFSGNTIYFGEGSWLTVV.

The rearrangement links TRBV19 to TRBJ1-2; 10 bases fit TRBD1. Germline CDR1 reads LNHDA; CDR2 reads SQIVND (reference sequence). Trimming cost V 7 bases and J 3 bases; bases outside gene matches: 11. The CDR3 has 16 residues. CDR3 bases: TGTGCCAGTACGGGCAGACAGGGGGCGTTTCACTATGGCTACACCTTC. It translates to CASTGRQGAFHYGYTF.

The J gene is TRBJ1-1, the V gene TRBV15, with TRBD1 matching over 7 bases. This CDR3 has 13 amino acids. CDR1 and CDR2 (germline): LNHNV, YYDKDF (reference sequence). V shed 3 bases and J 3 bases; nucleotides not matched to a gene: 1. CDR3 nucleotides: TGTGCCACCAGCAGTACAGGGGACACTGAAGCTTTCTTT. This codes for CATSSTGDTEAFF.

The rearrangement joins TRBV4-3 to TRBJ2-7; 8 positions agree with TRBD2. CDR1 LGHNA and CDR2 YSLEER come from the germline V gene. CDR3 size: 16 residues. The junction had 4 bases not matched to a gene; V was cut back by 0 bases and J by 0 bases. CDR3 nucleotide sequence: TGCGCCAGCAGCCAAGAAGGCGGGAGGAGCTCCTACGAGCAGTACTTC. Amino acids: CASSQEGGRSSYEQYF.

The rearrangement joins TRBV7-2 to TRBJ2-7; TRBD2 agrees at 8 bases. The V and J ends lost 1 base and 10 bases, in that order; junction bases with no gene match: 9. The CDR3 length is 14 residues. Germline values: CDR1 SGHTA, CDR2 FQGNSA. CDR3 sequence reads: CASSLGLAGYRQYF. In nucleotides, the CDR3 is TGTGCCAGCAGCTTAGGGCTAGCGGGTTATAGACAGTACTTC. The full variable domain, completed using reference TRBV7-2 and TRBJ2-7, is GAGVSQSPSNKVTEKGKDVELRCDPISGHTALYWYRQSLGQGLEFLIYFQGNSAPDKSGLPSDRFSAERTGGSVSTLTIQRTQQEDSAVYLCASSLGLAGYRQYFGPGTRLTVT.

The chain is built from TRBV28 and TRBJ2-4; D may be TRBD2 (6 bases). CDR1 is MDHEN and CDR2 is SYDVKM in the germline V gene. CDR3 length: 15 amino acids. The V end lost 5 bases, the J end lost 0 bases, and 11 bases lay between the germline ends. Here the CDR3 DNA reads TGTGCCAGCAGTGGAGGGGCCCTAGCCAAAAACATTCAGTACTTC. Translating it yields CASSGGALAKNIQYF. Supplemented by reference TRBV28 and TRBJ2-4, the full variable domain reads DVKVTQSSRYLVKRTGEKVFLECVQDMDHENMFWYRQDPGLGLRLIYFSYDVKMKEKGDIPEGYSVSREKKERFSLILESASTNQTSMYLCASSGGALAKNIQYFGAGTRLSVL.

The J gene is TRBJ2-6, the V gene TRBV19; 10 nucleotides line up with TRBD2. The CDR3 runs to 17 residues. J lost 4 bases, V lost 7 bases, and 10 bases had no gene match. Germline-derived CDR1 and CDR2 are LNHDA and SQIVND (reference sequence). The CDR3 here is CASMPSGRPRGANVLTF. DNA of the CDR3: TGTGCCAGTATGCCTAGCGGGAGACCTAGAGGGGCCAACGTCCTGACTTTC.

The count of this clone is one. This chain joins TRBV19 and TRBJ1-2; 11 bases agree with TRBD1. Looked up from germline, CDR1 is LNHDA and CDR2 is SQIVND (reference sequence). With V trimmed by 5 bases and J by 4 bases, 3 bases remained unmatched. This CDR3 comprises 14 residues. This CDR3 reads CASSFGQGAYGYTF. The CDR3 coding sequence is TGTGCCAGTAGTTTCGGACAGGGGGCCTATGGCTACACCTTC.

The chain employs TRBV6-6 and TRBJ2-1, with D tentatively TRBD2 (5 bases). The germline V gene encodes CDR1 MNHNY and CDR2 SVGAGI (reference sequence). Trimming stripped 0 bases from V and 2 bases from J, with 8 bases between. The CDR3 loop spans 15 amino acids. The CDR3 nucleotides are TGTGCCAGCAGTTACTCGGCTAGCACCTACAATGAGCAGTTCTTC. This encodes CASSYSASTYNEQFF.

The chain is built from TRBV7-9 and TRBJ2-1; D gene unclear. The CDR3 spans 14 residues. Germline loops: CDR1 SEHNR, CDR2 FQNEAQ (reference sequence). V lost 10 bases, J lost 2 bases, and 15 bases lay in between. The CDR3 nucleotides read TGTGCCATCCCGCTTGGCGGAACCTACAATGAGCAGTTCTTC. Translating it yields CAIPLGGTYNEQFF.

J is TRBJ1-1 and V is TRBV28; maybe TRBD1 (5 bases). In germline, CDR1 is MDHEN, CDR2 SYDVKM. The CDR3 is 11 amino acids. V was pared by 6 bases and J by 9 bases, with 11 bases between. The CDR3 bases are TGTGCCAGCAGCAGGGACTTTAAAGCTTTCTTT. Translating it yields CASSRDFKAFF.

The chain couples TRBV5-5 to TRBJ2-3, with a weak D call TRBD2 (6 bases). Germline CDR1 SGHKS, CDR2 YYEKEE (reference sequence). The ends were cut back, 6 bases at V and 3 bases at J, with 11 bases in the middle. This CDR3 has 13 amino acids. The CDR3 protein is CASTRLGTDTQYF. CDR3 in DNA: TGTGCCAGCACCCGACTAGGAACAGATACGCAGTATTTT.